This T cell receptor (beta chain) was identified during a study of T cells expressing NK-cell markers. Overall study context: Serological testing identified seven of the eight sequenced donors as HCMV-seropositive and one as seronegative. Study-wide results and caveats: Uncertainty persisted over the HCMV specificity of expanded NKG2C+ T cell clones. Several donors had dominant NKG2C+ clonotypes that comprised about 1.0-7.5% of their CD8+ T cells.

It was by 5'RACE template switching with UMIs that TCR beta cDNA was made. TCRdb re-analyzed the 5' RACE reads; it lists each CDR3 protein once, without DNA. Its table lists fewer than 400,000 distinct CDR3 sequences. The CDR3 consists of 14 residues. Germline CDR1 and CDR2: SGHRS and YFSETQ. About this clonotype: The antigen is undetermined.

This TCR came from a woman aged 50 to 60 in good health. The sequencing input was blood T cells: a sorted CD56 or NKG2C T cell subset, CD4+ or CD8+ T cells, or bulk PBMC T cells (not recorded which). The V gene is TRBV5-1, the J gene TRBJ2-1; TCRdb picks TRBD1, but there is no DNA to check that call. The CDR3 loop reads CASSFQGGVTEQFF.